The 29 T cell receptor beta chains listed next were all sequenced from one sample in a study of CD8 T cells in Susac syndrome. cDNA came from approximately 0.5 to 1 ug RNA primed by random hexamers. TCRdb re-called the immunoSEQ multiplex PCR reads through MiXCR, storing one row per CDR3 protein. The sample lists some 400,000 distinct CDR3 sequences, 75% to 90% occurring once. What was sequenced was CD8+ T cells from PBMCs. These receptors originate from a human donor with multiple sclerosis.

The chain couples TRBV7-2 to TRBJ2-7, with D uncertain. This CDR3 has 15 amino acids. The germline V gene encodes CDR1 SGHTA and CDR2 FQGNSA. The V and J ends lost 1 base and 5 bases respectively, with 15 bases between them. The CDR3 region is CASSLDSVGSDEQYF. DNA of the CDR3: TGTGCCAGCAGCTTAGACTCGGTGGGCAGCGACGAGCAGTACTTC.

The CDR3 here is CASSIEPAGYNEQFF. The CDR3, as DNA: TGTGCCAGTAGTATTGAGCCAGCGGGCTACAATGAGCAGTTCTTC. The V gene is TRBV19, the J gene TRBJ2-1; a possible D gene is TRBD2 (6 bases). Germline V gene lookup returns CDR1 LNHDA and CDR2 SQIVND (reference sequence). This CDR3 is 15 amino acids long. V was clipped by 3 bases and J by 3 bases, with 12 bases between them.

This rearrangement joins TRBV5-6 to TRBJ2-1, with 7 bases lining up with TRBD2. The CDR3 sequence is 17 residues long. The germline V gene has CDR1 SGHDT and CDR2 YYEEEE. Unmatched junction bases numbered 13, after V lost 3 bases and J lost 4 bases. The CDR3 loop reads CASSWAFTSEIYNEQFF. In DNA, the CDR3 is TGTGCCAGCAGCTGGGCCTTCACTAGCGAGATTTACAATGAGCAGTTCTTC.

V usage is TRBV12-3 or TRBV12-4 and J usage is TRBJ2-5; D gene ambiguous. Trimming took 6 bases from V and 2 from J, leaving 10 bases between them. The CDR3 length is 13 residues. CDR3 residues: CASSPPRQETQYF. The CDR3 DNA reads TGTGCCAGCAGCCCCCCACGGCAAGAGACCCAGTACTTC.

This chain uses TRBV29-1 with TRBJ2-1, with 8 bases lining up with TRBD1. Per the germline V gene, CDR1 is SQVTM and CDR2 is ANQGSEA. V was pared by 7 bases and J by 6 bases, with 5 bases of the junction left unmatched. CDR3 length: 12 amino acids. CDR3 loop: CSADRVSNEQFF. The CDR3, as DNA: TGCAGCGCGGACAGGGTATCCAATGAGCAGTTCTTC.

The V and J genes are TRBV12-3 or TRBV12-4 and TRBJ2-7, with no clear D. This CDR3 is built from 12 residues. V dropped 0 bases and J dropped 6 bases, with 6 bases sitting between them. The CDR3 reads CASSLAATEQYF. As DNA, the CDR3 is TGTGCCAGCAGTTTAGCGGCAACCGAGCAGTACTTC.

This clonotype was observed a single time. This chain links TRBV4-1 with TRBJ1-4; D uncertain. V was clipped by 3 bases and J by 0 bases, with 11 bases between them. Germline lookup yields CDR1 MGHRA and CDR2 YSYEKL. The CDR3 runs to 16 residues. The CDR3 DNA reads TGCGCCAGCAGCCACCCCCCCGATACAACTAATGAAAAACTGTTTTTT. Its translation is CASSHPPDTTNEKLFF.

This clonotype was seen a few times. The CDR3 here is CASSPSDSSNQPQHF. CDR3 bases: TGTGCCAGCAGTCCCTCGGACAGTAGCAATCAGCCCCAGCATTTT. The chain links TRBV27 to TRBJ1-5; D is possibly TRBD1 (6 bases). V was cut by 5 bases and J by 0 bases, with 11 bases left in between. Looked up from germline, CDR1 is MNHEY and CDR2 is SMNVEV (reference sequence). The CDR3 is 15 amino acids.

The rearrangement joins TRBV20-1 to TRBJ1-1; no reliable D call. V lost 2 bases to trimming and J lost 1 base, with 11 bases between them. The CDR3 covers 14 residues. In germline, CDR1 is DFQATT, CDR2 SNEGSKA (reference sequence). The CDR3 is CSARPDLWNTEAFF. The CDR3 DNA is TGCAGTGCTAGACCGGACCTTTGGAACACTGAAGCTTTCTTT.

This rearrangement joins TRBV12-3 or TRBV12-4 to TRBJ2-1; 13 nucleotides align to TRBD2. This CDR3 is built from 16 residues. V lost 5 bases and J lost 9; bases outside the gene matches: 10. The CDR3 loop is CASSRGLAGESREQFF. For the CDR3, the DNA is TGTGCCAGCAGTCGTGGACTAGCGGGAGAGAGTCGTGAGCAGTTCTTC.

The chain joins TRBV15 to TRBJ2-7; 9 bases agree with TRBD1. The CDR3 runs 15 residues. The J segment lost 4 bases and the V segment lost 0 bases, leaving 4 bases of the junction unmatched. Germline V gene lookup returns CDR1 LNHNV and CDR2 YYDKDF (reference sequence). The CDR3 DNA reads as TGTGCCACCAGCAGAGAGGACAGGGGTCTTTACGAGCAGTACTTC. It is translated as CATSREDRGLYEQYF.

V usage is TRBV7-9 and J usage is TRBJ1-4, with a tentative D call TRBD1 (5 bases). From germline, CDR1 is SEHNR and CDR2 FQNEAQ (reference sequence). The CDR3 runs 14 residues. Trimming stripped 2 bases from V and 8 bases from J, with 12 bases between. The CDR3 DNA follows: TGTGCCAGCAGCTTATATCAACAGGACGAAAAACTGTTTTTT. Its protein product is CASSLYQQDEKLFF.

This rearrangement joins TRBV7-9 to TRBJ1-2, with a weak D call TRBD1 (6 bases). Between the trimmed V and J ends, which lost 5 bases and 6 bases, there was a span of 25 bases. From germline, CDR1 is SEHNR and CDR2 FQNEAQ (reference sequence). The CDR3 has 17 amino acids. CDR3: CASSHPRIGQLIDGYTF. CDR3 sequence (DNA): TGTGCCAGCAGCCATCCCCGCATAGGACAGCTAATTGATGGCTACACCTTC.

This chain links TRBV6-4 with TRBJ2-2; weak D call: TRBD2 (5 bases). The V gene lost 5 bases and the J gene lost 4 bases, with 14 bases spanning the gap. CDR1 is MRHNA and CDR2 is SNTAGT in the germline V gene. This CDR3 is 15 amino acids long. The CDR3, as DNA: TGTGCCAGCAGTCGGGGAAAAGAGGGCACCGGGGAGCTGTTTTTT. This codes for CASSRGKEGTGELFF.

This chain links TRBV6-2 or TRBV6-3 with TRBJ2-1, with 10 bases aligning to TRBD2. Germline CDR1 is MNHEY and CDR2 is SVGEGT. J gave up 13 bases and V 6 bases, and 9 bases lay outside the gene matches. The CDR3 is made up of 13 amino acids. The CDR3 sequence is CASRPGLAGAQFF. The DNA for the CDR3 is TGTGCCAGCAGACCCGGGCTAGCGGGGGCCCAGTTCTTC.

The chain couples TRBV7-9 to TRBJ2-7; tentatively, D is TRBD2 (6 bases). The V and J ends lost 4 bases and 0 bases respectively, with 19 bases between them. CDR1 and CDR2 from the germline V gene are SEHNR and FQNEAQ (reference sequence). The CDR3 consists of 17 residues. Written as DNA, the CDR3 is TGTGCCAGCAGCTCGCCCACAGGCGGGACCGGCTCCTACGAGCAGTACTTC. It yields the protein CASSSPTGGTGSYEQYF.

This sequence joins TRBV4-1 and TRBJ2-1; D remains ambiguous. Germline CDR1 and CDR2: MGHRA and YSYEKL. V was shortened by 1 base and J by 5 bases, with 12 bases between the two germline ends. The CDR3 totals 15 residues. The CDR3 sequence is CASSQAPFRDNEQFF. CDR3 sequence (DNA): TGCGCCAGCAGCCAAGCTCCTTTTCGGGACAATGAGCAGTTCTTC.

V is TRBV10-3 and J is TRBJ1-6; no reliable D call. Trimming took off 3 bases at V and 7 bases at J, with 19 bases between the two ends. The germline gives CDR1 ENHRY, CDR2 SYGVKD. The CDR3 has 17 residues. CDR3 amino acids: CAISDGEVKWGNSPLHF. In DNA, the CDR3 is TGTGCCATCAGTGACGGGGAGGTAAAGTGGGGAAATTCACCCCTCCACTTT.

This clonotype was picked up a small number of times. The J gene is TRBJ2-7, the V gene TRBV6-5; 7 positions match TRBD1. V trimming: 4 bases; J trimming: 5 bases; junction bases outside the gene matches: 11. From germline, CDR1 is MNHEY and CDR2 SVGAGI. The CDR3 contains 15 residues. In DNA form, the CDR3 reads TGTGCCAGCAGTTCCAAGAAGACAGGGTTGGACGAGCAGTACTTC. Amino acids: CASSSKKTGLDEQYF.

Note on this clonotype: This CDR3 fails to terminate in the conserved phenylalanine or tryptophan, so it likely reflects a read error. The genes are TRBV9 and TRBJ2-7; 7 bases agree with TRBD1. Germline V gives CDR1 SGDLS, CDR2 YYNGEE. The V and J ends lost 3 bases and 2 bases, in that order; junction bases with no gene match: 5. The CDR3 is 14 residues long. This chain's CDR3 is CASSAGTDPYEQYL. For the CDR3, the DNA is TGTGCCAGCAGCGCGGGGACAGACCCCTACGAGCAGTACCTC.

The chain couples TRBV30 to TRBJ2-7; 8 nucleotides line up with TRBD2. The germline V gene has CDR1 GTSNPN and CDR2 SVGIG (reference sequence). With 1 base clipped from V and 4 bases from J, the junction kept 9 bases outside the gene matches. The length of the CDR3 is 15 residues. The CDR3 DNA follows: TGTGCCTGGAGTGGCTCCGGGACTAGACTTTACGAGCAGTACTTC. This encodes CAWSGSGTRLYEQYF.

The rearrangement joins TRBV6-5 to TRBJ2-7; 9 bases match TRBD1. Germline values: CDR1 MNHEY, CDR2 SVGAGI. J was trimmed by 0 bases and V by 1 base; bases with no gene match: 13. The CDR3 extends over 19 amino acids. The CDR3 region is CASSYLWTGVGTGSYEQYF. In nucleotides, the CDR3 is TGTGCCAGCAGTTACTTATGGACAGGGGTTGGGACCGGCTCCTACGAGCAGTACTTC.

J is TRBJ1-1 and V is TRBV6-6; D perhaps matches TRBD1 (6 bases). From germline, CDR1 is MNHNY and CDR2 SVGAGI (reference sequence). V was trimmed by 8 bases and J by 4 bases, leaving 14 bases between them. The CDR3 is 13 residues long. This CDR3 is CASSPGEITEAFF. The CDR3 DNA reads TGTGCCAGCTCTCCAGGGGAGATCACTGAAGCTTTCTTT.

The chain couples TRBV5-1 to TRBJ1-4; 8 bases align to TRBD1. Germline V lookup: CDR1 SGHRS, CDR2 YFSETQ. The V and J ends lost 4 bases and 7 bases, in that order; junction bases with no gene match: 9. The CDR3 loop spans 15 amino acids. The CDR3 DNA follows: TGCGCCAGCAGCGGGACCGGGACAGGAGGTGAAAAACTGTTTTTT. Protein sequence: CASSGTGTGGEKLFF.

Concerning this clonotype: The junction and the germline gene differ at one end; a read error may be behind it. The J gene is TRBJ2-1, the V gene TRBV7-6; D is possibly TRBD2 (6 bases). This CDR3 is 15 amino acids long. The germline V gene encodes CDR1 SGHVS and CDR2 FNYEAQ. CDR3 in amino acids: CASSLATGLPNEQFF. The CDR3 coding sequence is TGTGCCAGCAGCCTAGCCACGGGACTCCCCAATGAGCAGTTCTTC.

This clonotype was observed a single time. The CDR3 DNA reads as TGTGCCTGGAGTAGCGAGGAAGGGGACGCCGGGGAGCTGTTTTTT. Protein: CAWSSEEGDAGELFF. The chain is built from TRBV30 and TRBJ2-2; D assignment may be TRBD1 or TRBD2 (5 bases each). Trimming stripped 2 bases from V and 6 bases from J, with 16 bases between. The V gene's germline CDR1 is GTSNPN and CDR2 SVGIG (reference sequence). The CDR3 loop spans 15 amino acids.

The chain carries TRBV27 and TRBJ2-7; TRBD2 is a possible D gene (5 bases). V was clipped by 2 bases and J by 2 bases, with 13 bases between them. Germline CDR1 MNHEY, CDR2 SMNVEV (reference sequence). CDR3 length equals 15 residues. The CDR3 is CASSLGRGSAYEQYF. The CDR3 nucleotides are TGTGCCAGCAGTTTAGGGCGAGGGTCCGCCTACGAGCAGTACTTC.

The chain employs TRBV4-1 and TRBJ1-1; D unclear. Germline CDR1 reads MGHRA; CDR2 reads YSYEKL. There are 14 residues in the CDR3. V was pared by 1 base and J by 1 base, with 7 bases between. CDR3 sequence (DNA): TGCGCCAGCAGCCAAGTGGAAGGGAACACTGAAGCTTTCTTT. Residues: CASSQVEGNTEAFF.

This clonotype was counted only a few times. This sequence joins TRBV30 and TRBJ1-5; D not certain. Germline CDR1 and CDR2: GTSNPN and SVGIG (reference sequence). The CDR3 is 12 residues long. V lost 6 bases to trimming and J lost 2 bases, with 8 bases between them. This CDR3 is CACNHGNQPQHF. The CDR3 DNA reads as TGTGCCTGTAACCACGGCAATCAGCCCCAGCATTTT. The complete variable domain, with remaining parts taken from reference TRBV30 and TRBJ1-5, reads SQTIHQWPATLVQPVGSPLSLECTVEGTSNPNLYWYRQAAGRGLQLLFYSVGIGQISSEVPQNLSASRPQDRQFILSSKKLLLSDSGFYLCACNHGNQPQHFGDGTRLSIL.